This entry lists 23 T cell receptor beta chains sequenced from one sample in a study of radiation and T cells in renal cell carcinoma. Profiled with immunoSEQ multiplex PCR; TCRdb holds only in-frame clones, not every one. This table holds 100,000 to 150,000 clones, roughly 80% found once. Time point reported: baseline pretreatment blood. The treatment: 15 Gy SBRT to primary tumor, nephrectomy 4 weeks later. Sequencing was performed on blood, taken from a patient whose treatment included radiotherapy and nephrectomy. Receptor source: a woman aged 55-69 years with renal cell carcinoma.

The sample holds a few counts of this clone. This chain joins TRBV11-2 and TRBJ2-7; D not certain. The length of the CDR3 is 15 residues. Per the germline V gene, CDR1 is SGHAT and CDR2 is FQNNGV. Between the trimmed V and J ends, which lost 2 bases and 4 bases, there was a span of 15 bases. The DNA for the CDR3 is TGTGCCAGCAGCTTAACGGATGGTCCGGAGTACGAGCAGTACTTC. Translating gives CASSLTDGPEYEQYF.

CDR3 nucleotides: TGTGCCAGCAGCCAACAGGGTAAGGAGCAGTTCTTC. This codes for CASSQQGKEQFF. The chain is built from TRBV7-9 and TRBJ2-1; possibly TRBD1 for D (6 bases). V was trimmed by 5 bases and J by 10 bases, leaving 12 bases between them. The CDR3 is 12 residues long. Germline CDR1 and CDR2: SEHNR and FQNEAQ (reference sequence).

V gene TRBV23-1 combines with J gene TRBJ1-5; TRBD1 is a possible D gene (5 bases). TRBV23-1 is an ORF for which the function is uncertain. The CDR3 spans 16 residues. V was trimmed by 0 bases and J by 1 base, leaving 10 bases between them. In nucleotides, the CDR3 is TGCGCCAGCAGTCAATCGCGGAACAGGAGCAATCAGCCCCAGCATTTT. This sequence encodes CASSQSRNRSNQPQHF.

The V and J genes are TRBV27 and TRBJ2-1, with TRBD1 matching 10 bases. Losses at the gene ends were 6 bases for V and 7 bases for J; bases not matched to a gene: 15. There are 17 residues in the CDR3. Germline CDR1 MNHEY, CDR2 SMNVEV (reference sequence). CDR3 amino acids: CASSRRWDRGFTNEQFF. CDR3 sequence (DNA): TGTGCCAGCAGCCGCAGGTGGGACAGGGGATTTACAAATGAGCAGTTCTTC.

This chain joins TRBV15 and TRBJ2-3; 9 bases map to TRBD2. Germline CDR1 reads LNHNV; CDR2 reads YYDKDF (reference sequence). V shed 0 bases and J 5 bases; nucleotides not matched to a gene: 6. The CDR3 spans 16 residues. The CDR3 reads CATSRDPAGGRDTQYF. The CDR3 nucleotides are TGTGCCACCAGCAGAGATCCGGCGGGGGGGAGAGATACGCAGTATTTT.

Only a few counts were recorded for this clone. The V gene is TRBV9, the J gene TRBJ1-1; D gene uncertain. CDR3 length: 12 residues. Trimming left V 4 bases short and J 1 base short, with 5 bases between. Germline V gene data show CDR1 as SGDLS and CDR2 as YYNGEE. CDR3 protein: CASSPRNTEAFF. DNA for the CDR3: TGTGCCAGCAGCCCTCGGAACACTGAAGCTTTCTTT. The full variable domain, with the rest looked up from reference TRBV9 and TRBJ1-1, is DSGVTQTPKHLITATGQRVTLRCSPRSGDLSVYWYQQSLDQGLQFLIQYYNGEERAKGNILERFSAQQFPDLHSELNLSSLELGDSALYFCASSPRNTEAFFGQGTRLTVV.

This clone was seen a few times. The chain is built from TRBV4-3 and TRBJ1-5; D call uncertain. The ends were cut back, 3 bases at V and 8 bases at J, with 11 bases in the middle. There are 13 residues in the CDR3. Germline CDR1 LGHNA, CDR2 YSLEER. The CDR3: CASSQDFGEPQHF. CDR3 coding DNA: TGCGCCAGCAGCCAGGACTTTGGAGAGCCCCAGCATTTT.

This clone showed up many times. Written as DNA, the CDR3 is TGTGCCAGCAGCGACCAATCCGGGACTAGCGGGAGGGTTCGGGAGACCCAGTACTTC. It translates to CASSDQSGTSGRVRETQYF. This chain uses TRBV9 with TRBJ2-5; 16 bases fit TRBD2. CDR3 size: 19 residues. V shed 3 bases and J 5 bases; nucleotides not matched to a gene: 13. Germline lookup yields CDR1 SGDLS and CDR2 YYNGEE. The full variable domain, rest sourced from reference TRBV9 and TRBJ2-5, is DSGVTQTPKHLITATGQRVTLRCSPRSGDLSVYWYQQSLDQGLQFLIQYYNGEERAKGNILERFSAQQFPDLHSELNLSSLELGDSALYFCASSDQSGTSGRVRETQYFGPGTRLLVL.

The chain couples TRBV6-1 to TRBJ2-2; 8 bases fit TRBD2. The germline gives CDR1 MNHNS, CDR2 SASEGT. There are 15 residues in the CDR3. The J segment lost 0 bases and the V segment lost 7 bases, leaving 4 bases of the junction unmatched. CDR3 sequence: CASNPGGTNTGELFF. CDR3 nucleotides: TGTGCCAGCAACCCGGGGGGGACGAACACCGGGGAGCTGTTTTTT.

The chain couples TRBV6-5 to TRBJ2-7; no reliable D call. The germline V gene encodes CDR1 MNHEY and CDR2 SVGAGI. The CDR3 has 11 residues. V lost 11 bases to trimming and J lost 0 bases, with 8 bases between them. The CDR3 is CAVIASYEQYF. CDR3 sequence (DNA): TGTGCCGTGATCGCCTCCTACGAGCAGTACTTC.

A few counts support this clone. The V gene is TRBV5-5, the J gene TRBJ1-1; 8 nucleotides agree with TRBD1. Germline V lookup: CDR1 SGHKS, CDR2 YYEKEE (reference sequence). The CDR3 runs to 15 residues. V was pared by 4 bases and J by 1 base, with 6 bases of the junction left unmatched. The CDR3 coding sequence is TGTGCCAGCAGCGGATGGACAGGGAGGAACACTGAAGCTTTCTTT. This codes for CASSGWTGRNTEAFF. The complete variable domain, with remaining parts taken from reference TRBV5-5 and TRBJ1-1, reads DAGVTQSPTHLIKTRGQQVTLRCSPISGHKSVSWYQQVLGQGPQFIFQYYEKEERGRGNFPDRFSARQFPNYSSELNVNALLLGDSALYLCASSGWTGRNTEAFFGQGTRLTVV.

The chain uses TRBV5-4 and TRBJ1-2; D is perhaps TRBD1 (5 bases). Germline V lookup: CDR1 SGHNT, CDR2 YYREEE (reference sequence). The V and J ends lost 1 base and 3 bases respectively, with 10 bases between them. CDR3 length equals 14 residues. The CDR3, as DNA: TGTGCCAGCAGCTTGCAGGGTGCGGACTATGGCTACACCTTC. Translation gives CASSLQGADYGYTF.

The chain employs TRBV11-1 and TRBJ2-3, with D unresolved. The CDR3 runs 15 residues. Per the germline V gene, CDR1 is SGHAT and CDR2 is FQDESV (reference sequence). The V end lost 1 base, the J end lost 2 bases, and 10 bases lay between the germline ends. In DNA, the CDR3 is TGTGCCAGCAGCTTAGGTGGCTACACCACAGATACGCAGTATTTT. It specifies CASSLGGYTTDTQYF. Variable domain in full (rest from reference TRBV11-1 and TRBJ2-3): EAEVAQSPRYKITEKSQAVAFWCDPISGHATLYWYRQILGQGPELLVQFQDESVVDDSQLPKDRFSAERLKGVDSTLKIQPAELGDSAMYLCASSLGGYTTDTQYFGPGTRLTVL.

This chain's CDR3 is CASSPGQLSEKLFF. For the CDR3, the DNA is TGCGCCAGCAGCCCAGGACAGCTCTCTGAAAAACTGTTTTTT. The chain couples TRBV5-1 to TRBJ1-4; D is perhaps TRBD1 (6 bases). V shed 4 bases and J shed 7 bases, with 14 bases lying between them. CDR3 length: 14 amino acids. The V gene's germline CDR1 is SGHRS and CDR2 YFSETQ.

The CDR3 spells CATNGGTISNQPQHF. As DNA, the CDR3 is TGTGCCACCAATGGGGGTACGATAAGCAATCAGCCCCAGCATTTT. V usage is TRBV19 and J usage is TRBJ1-5; D might be TRBD1 (5 bases). Per the germline V gene, CDR1 is LNHDA and CDR2 is SQIVND (reference sequence). This CDR3 comprises 15 residues. V was shortened by 10 bases and J by 1 base, with 17 bases between the two germline ends.

This clone has a single count. The chain couples TRBV5-1 to TRBJ2-1; D ambiguous. The CDR3 totals 15 residues. V was trimmed by 1 base and J by 0 bases, leaving 8 bases between them. From germline, CDR1 is SGHRS and CDR2 YFSETQ. The CDR3 DNA follows: TGCGCCAGCAGCTTGTACCCGAGCTCCTACAATGAGCAGTTCTTC. Translating gives CASSLYPSSYNEQFF.

V is TRBV18 and J is TRBJ1-1; D gene unclear. Trimming left V 5 bases short and J 1 base short, with 11 bases between. The CDR3 is 14 residues long. Germline V gives CDR1 KGHSH, CDR2 LQKENI. The CDR3 DNA reads TGTGCCAGCTCATGGGTCACCTCGAACACTGAAGCTTTCTTT. It yields the protein CASSWVTSNTEAFF.

V gene TRBV9 combines with J gene TRBJ1-2; D might be TRBD1 (6 bases). CDR1 SGDLS and CDR2 YYNGEE come from the germline V gene. Trimming removed 0 bases from V and 4 bases from J, with 13 bases in between. The CDR3 runs 15 residues. CDR3 region: CASSVDGGAGYGYTF. CDR3 sequence (DNA): TGTGCCAGCAGCGTAGATGGGGGGGCTGGCTATGGCTACACCTTC. The complete variable domain, with remaining parts taken from reference TRBV9 and TRBJ1-2, reads DSGVTQTPKHLITATGQRVTLRCSPRSGDLSVYWYQQSLDQGLQFLIQYYNGEERAKGNILERFSAQQFPDLHSELNLSSLELGDSALYFCASSVDGGAGYGYTFGSGTRLTVV.

The chain links TRBV27 to TRBJ2-3; 9 nucleotides align to TRBD2. Trimming removed 6 bases from V and 3 bases from J; junction bases left unmatched: 10. The CDR3 covers 16 residues. Germline CDR1 MNHEY, CDR2 SMNVEV (reference sequence). The CDR3 nucleotides are TGTGCCAGCAGCCTTTTTAGCGGGAGTAGGACAGATACGCAGTATTTT. It yields the protein CASSLFSGSRTDTQYF.

V gene TRBV6-1 combines with J gene TRBJ2-6; no reliable D call. Trimming stripped 10 bases from V and 1 base from J, with 14 bases between. This CDR3 has 15 amino acids. From germline, CDR1 is MNHNS and CDR2 SASEGT. CDR3 in amino acids: CATYPILSGANVLTF. DNA for the CDR3: TGTGCCACCTACCCGATCCTTTCTGGGGCCAACGTCCTGACTTTC.

V usage is TRBV11-2 and J usage is TRBJ2-4; the D gene is possibly TRBD1 (6 bases). In germline, CDR1 is SGHAT, CDR2 FQNNGV. Trimming pared 5 bases from V and 1 base from J, leaving 15 bases between. The CDR3 consists of 16 residues. The CDR3 here is CASSLSFTGAKNIQYF. CDR3 nucleotide sequence: TGTGCCAGCAGCCTGAGTTTTACAGGGGCCAAAAACATTCAGTACTTC.

The chain has TRBV7-9 and TRBJ1-1, with no clear D. V was cut by 4 bases and J by 8 bases, with 11 bases left in between. CDR3 length: 12 residues. Germline values: CDR1 SEHNR, CDR2 FQNEAQ (reference sequence). The CDR3 DNA is TGTGCCAGCAGCTCAAGGCTTAGAGAAGCTTTCTTT. Its translation: CASSSRLREAFF.

The chain employs TRBV6-4 and TRBJ1-2; TRBD1 matches at 11 bases. This CDR3 is 15 amino acids long. The ends lost 3 bases at V and 5 bases at J; junction bases unmatched: 5. Germline assignment: CDR1 MRHNA and CDR2 SNTAGT. The CDR3 reads CASSDTGQGGYGYTF. Written as DNA, the CDR3 is TGTGCCAGCAGTGATACGGGACAGGGGGGTTATGGCTACACCTTC.